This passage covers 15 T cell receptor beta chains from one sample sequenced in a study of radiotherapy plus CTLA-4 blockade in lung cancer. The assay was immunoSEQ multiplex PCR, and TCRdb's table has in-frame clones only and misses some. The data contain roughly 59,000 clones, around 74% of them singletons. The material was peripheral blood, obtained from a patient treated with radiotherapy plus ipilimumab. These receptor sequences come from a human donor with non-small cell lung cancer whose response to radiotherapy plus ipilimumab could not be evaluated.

The CDR3 DNA follows: TGCGCCAGCAGCCAAGACTTGGACAGGGGTTTCTATAATTCACCCCTCCACTTT. Its translation is CASSQDLDRGFYNSPLHF. The chain carries TRBV4-3 and TRBJ1-6; 9 nucleotides match TRBD1. Trimming cost V 0 bases and J 3 bases; bases outside gene matches: 6. Germline V lookup: CDR1 LGHNA, CDR2 YSLEER. This CDR3 region has 18 residues.

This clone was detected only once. The CDR3 DNA reads TGCGCCAGCGTATGGGGGGGACAGGGAGAAACTGAAGCTTTCTTT. It codes for CASVWGGQGETEAFF. The J gene is TRBJ1-1, the V gene TRBV4-1; 9 bases fit TRBD1. The trim removed 8 bases at V and 5 bases at J, leaving 12 bases unmatched. The CDR3 has 15 amino acids. Germline lookup yields CDR1 MGHRA and CDR2 YSYEKL.

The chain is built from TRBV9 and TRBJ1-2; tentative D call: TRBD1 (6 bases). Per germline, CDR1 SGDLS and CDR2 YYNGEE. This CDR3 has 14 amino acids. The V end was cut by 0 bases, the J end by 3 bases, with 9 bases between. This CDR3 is CASSVGGGDYGYTF. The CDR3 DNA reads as TGTGCCAGCAGCGTAGGAGGGGGGGACTATGGCTACACCTTC.

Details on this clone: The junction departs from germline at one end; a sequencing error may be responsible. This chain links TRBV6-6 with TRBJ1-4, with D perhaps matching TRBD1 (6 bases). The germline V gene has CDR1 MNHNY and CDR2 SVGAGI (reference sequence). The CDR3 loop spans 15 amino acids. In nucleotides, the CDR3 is TGTGCCGGCAGTTACTCGGGCAGGGGAGGGGAAAAACTGTTTTTT. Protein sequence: CAGSYSGRGGEKLFF.

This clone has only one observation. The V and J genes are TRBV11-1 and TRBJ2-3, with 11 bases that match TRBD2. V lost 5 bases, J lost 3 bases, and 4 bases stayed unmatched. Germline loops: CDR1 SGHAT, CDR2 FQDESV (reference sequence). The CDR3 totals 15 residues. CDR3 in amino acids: CASSRSSGRTDTQYF. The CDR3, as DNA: TGTGCCAGCAGCCGTTCTAGCGGGAGGACAGATACGCAGTATTTT.

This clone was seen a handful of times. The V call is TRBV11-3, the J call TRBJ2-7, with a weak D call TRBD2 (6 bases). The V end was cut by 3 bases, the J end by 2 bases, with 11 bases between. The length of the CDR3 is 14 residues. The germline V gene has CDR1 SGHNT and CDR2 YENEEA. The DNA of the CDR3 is TGTGCCAGCAGCTTGAGCGGGCCTGCCTACGAGCAGTACTTC. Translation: CASSLSGPAYEQYF.

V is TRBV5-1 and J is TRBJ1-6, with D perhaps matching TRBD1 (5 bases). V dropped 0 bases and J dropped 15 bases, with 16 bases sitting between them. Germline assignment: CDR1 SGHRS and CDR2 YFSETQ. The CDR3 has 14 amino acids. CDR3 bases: TGCGCCAGCAGCTTGGTCAGTGGAGGGGATCACCTCCACTTT. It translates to CASSLVSGGDHLHF.

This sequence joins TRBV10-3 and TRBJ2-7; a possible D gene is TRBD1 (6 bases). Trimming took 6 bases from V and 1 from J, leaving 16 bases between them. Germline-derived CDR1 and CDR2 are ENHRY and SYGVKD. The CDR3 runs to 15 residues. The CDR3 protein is CAIRIGGAESYEQYF. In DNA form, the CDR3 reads TGTGCCATCAGGATAGGGGGAGCGGAATCCTACGAGCAGTACTTC.

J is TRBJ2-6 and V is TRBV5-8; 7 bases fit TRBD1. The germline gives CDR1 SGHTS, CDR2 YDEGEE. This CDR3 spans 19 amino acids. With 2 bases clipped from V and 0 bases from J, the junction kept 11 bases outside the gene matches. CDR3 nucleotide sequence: TGTGCCAGCAGCTTCTCCGGGACAGACCTACTCTCTGGGGCCAACGTCCTGACTTTC. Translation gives CASSFSGTDLLSGANVLTF.

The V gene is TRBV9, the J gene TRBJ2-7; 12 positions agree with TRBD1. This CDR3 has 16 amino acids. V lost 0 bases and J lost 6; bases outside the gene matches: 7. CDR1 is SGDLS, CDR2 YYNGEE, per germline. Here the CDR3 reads CASSVGDRGRRGEQYF. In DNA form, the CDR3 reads TGTGCCAGCAGCGTAGGGGACAGGGGGCGCAGGGGCGAGCAGTACTTC.

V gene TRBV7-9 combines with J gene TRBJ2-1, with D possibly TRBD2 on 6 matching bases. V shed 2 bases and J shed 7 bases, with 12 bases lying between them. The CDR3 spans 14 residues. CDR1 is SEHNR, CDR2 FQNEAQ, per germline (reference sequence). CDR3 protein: CASSLPVGGNEQFF. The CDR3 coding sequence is TGTGCCAGCAGCTTACCCGTCGGAGGGAATGAGCAGTTCTTC.

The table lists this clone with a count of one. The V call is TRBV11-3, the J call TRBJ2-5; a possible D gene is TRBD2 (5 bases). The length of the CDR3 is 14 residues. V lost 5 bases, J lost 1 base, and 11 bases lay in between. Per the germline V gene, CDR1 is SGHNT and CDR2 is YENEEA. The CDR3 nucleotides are TGTGCCAGCAGCCTATCGGGATTCCAAGAGACCCAGTACTTC. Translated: CASSLSGFQETQYF. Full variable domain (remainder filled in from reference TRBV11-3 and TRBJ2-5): EAGVVQSPRYKIIEKKQPVAFWCNPISGHNTLYWYLQNLGQGPELLIRYENEEAVDDSQLPKDRFSAERLKGVDSTLKIQPAELGDSAVYLCASSLSGFQETQYFGPGTRLLVL.

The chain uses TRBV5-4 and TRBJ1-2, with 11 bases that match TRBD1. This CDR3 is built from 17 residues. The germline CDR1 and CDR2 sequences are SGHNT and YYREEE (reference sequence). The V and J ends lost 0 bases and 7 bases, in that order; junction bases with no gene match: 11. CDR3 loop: CASSLAAGQGVLGGYTF. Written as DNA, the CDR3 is TGTGCCAGCAGCTTGGCAGCGGGACAGGGGGTTTTGGGTGGCTACACCTTC. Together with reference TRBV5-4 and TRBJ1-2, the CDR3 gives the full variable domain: ETGVTQSPTHLIKTRGQQVTLRCSSQSGHNTVSWYQQALGQGPQFIFQYYREEENGRGNFPPRFSGLQFPNYSSELNVNALELDDSALYLCASSLAAGQGVLGGYTFGSGTRLTVV.

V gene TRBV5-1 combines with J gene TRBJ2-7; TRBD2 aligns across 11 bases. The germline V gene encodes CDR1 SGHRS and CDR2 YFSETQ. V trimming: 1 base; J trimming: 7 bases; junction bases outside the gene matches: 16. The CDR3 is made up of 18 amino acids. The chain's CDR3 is CASSLLPVIAGGPREQYF. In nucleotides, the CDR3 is TGCGCCAGCAGCTTGCTTCCCGTAATAGCGGGAGGGCCCAGGGAGCAGTACTTC.

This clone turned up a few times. The CDR3 reads CASSLTHSYEQYF. Here the CDR3 DNA reads TGTGCCAGCAGTCTTACACACTCCTACGAGCAGTACTTC. The rearrangement uses TRBV5-6 and TRBJ2-7; no definite D call. In germline, CDR1 is SGHDT, CDR2 YYEEEE. CDR3 length equals 13 residues. Trimming pared 5 bases from V and 0 bases from J, leaving 9 bases between.